This T cell receptor (beta chain) stems from a study of response to subunit inactivated influenza vaccine. The germline V gene has CDR1 LGHDT and CDR2 YNNKEL (reference sequence). The germline V and J ends were trimmed by 1 base and 5 bases, with 5 bases remaining between them. This CDR3 has 12 amino acids. MiXCR, run by TCRdb on the RT-PCR reads, gives a single entry per CDR3 protein. The sample lists roughly 700,000 distinct CDR3 sequences, about 14% occurring once. The source of this sequence is a man in his forties or fifties who received an inactivated influenza vaccine. The gene calls are TRBV3-1 and TRBJ1-2; D is unclear. The sample consisted of PBMCs from blood, taken less than 15 days before vaccination. The chain's CDR3 is CASSQVGYGYTF. CDR3 DNA sequence: TGTGCCAGCAGCCAAGTGGGATATGGCTACACCTTC. The full variable domain, in which reference TRBV3-1 and TRBJ1-2 provide the parts outside the CDR3, is DTAVSQTPKYLVTQMGNDKSIKCEQNLGHDTMYWYKQDSKKFLKIMFSYNNKELIINETVPNRFSPKSPDKAHLNLHINSLELGDSAVYFCASSQVGYGYTFGSGTRLTVV.